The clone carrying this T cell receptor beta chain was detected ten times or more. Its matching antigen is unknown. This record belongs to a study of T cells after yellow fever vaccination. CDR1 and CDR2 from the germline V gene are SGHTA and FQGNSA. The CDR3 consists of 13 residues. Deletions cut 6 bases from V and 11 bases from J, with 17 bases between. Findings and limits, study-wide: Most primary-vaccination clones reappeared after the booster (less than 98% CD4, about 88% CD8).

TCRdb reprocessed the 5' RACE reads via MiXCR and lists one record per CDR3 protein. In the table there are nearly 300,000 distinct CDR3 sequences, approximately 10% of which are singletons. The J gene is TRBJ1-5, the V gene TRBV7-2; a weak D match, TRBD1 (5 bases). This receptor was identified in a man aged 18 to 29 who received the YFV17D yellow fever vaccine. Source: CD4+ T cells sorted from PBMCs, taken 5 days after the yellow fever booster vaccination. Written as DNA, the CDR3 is TGTGCCAGCAGATCATCTAACGGGGGGGCCCAGCATTTT. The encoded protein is CASRSSNGGAQHF.